This T cell receptor (beta chain) was identified in a study of post-analysis software for immune sequencing data. Whole-study results and caveats: Included in a set of about five TRBV segments more frequent in patients than controls were TRBV5-6, TRBV5-1 and TRBV20-1.

Germline loops: CDR1 MNHEY, CDR2 SMNVEV (reference sequence). The CDR3 is 13 residues long. Trimming left V 0 bases short and J 7 bases short, with 7 bases between. The TCR beta cDNA libraries contained unique molecular identifiers. MiXCR was run by TCRdb on the PCR reads, yielding one entry per CDR3 protein. The table has 600,000 to 750,000 distinct CDR3 sequences, roughly three fifths seen once. Ten or more counts support this clonotype. The antigen is undetermined. This sequence joins TRBV27 and TRBJ2-1; D might be TRBD1 (5 bases). The sample taken for sequencing was blood. The TCR originated in a girl aged 2 to 9 with multiple sclerosis. The CDR3 loop reads CASSLSAGNEQFF. The CDR3 nucleotides read TGTGCCAGCAGTTTATCCGCAGGGAATGAGCAGTTCTTC.